This T cell receptor (beta chain) was recorded in a study of OX40 agonist ivuxolimab in advanced cancers. For the study at large: Head and neck, renal cell, melanoma or hepatocellular carcinoma were the cancers that dose-escalation patients had. Partial responses occurred in three patients (one hepatocellular carcinoma, two cutaneous melanoma). Having had anti-PD-1, anti-PD-L1 or anti-CTLA-4 therapy before was allowed, and over 35% had some.

Produced via immunoSEQ multiplex PCR; TCRdb's table is partial and in-frame only. This sample carries just under 65,000 clones, 80% to 90% of them seen once, and the ten largest clones take approximately 10%. General study points: The CD4+ and CD8+ T cells in the blood had expanded clonally by week 6 at 0.1 to 3.0 mg/kg.

From germline, CDR1 is PRHDT and CDR2 FYEKMQ (reference sequence). V was pared by 4 bases and J by 5 bases, with 15 bases between. The CDR3 sequence is 14 residues long. Remarks on this clone: The target antigen is unknown.

The rearrangement uses TRBV13 and TRBJ2-7; TRBD1 might be the D (6 bases). The TCR sequence derives from an adult with an advanced solid tumor such as melanoma, head and neck, liver or kidney cancer. This specimen was CD4+ or CD8+ T cells sorted from blood, taken in a trial of the OX40 agonist ivuxolimab. CDR3 in amino acids: CASSSLQGRHEQYF. The CDR3 DNA follows: TGTGCCAGCAGCTCGCTACAGGGTAGGCACGAGCAGTACTTC.